This paragraph reports one TCR beta chain. The antigen is not known. Produced via immunoSEQ multiplex PCR; TCRdb's table is partial and in-frame only. This sample has over 80,000 clones, with 91% found just once. Trimming took 3 bases from V and 4 from J, leaving 15 bases between them. The CDR3 spans 15 residues. The germline V gene encodes CDR1 MNHEY and CDR2 SMNVEV (reference sequence). This sample is drawn from a study of graft-versus-host responses after intestinal transplantation. The V and J genes are TRBV27 and TRBJ1-1; maybe TRBD1 (6 bases). The sequence was obtained from a human donor who was the organ donor for an intestinal transplant. Sample: unstimulated CD4+ T cells sorted from spleen or lymph node cells, taken before transplant. The CDR3: CASSLKRPQGTEAFF. CDR3 nucleotides: TGTGCCAGCAGTTTGAAACGACCACAGGGCACTGAAGCTTTCTTT.